This T cell receptor (beta chain) was profiled in a study of blood T cells in healthy people across ages. Sample-barcoded 5' priming and a J-beta primer mix drove a second PCR of 7 to 11 cycles. MiXCR, applied by TCRdb to the 5' RACE reads, yields one record per CDR3 protein. Among 1.5 million to 2 million distinct CDR3 sequences, about 50% were seen once, and the ten largest hold over 2%. The CDR3 contains 13 residues. V shed 7 bases and J shed 3 bases, with 15 bases lying between them. In germline, CDR1 is SQVTM, CDR2 ANQGSEA. This rearrangement joins TRBV29-1 to TRBJ1-1, with D possibly TRBD1 on 6 matching bases. This TCR was sampled from a woman in her 40s in good health. Sequences were obtained from blood. CDR3 DNA sequence: TGCAGCGCCACACAGGGTGTCTACACTGAAGCTTTCTTT. Translating gives CSATQGVYTEAFF. The full variable domain, with the rest looked up from reference TRBV29-1 and TRBJ1-1, is SAVISQKPSRDICQRGTSLTIQCQVDSQVTMMFWYRQQPGQSLTLIATANQGSEATYESGFVIDKFPISRPNLTFSTLTVSNMSPEDSSIYLCSATQGVYTEAFFGQGTRLTVV.